This TCR beta chain is drawn from a study of blood T cell repertoires in COVID-19. Looking at the study overall: PBMCs, B-cell-depleted T cells, or T cells were the source of the cDNA or gDNA that made up the material.

In germline, CDR1 is KGHSH, CDR2 LQKENI. V shed 2 bases, J shed 2 bases, and the junction held 9 bases outside the gene matches. This CDR3 is 16 amino acids long. The study recruited people aged about 18 to 95 years across roughly 23 US areas. Cohorts were assigned according to the clinical history that participants reported. In the original analysis: How many nucleated cells were present was estimated from reference gene primer amplification. TCRdb's table, derived via immunoSEQ multiplex PCR, lists solely in-frame clones and lacks some. For V, J and clone size, that table is used; D and trimming come from the DNA. The table has under 450,000 clones, about 90% seen once; the top ten hold 2.5% to 3%.

The receptor comes from a woman aged 30 to 39 who had recovered from COVID-19. Sequencing was carried out using PBMCs or T cells enriched from blood (not recorded which). The chain joins TRBV18 to TRBJ2-7; 7 bases match TRBD1. CDR3: CASSPNRGTTAYEQYF. CDR3 bases: TGTGCCAGCTCACCAAACAGGGGAACAACCGCCTACGAGCAGTACTTC.